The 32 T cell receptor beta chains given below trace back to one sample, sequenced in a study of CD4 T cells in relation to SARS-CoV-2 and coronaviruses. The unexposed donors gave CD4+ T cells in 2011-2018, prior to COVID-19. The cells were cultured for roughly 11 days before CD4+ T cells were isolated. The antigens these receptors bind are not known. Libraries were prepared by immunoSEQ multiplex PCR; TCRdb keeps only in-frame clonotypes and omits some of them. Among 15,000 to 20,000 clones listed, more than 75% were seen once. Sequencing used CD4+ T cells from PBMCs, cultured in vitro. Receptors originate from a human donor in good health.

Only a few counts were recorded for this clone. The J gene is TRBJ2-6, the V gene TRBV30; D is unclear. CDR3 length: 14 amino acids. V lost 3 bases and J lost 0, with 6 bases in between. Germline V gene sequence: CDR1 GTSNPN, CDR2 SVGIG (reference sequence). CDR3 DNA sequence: TGTGCCTGGAGGGCGTCCTCTGGGGCCAACGTCCTGACTTTC. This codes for CAWRASSGANVLTF.

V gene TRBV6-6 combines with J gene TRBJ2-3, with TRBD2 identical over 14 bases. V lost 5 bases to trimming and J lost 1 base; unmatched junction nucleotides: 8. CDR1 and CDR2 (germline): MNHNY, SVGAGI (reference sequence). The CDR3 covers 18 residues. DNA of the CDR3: TGTGCCAGCAGTCGACTAGCGGGAGGGGGTGGCGGCACAGATACGCAGTATTTT. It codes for CASSRLAGGGGGTDTQYF.

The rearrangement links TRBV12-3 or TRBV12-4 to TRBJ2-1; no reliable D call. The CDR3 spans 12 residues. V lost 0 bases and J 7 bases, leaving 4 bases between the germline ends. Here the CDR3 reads CASSLAANEQFF. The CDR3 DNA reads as TGTGCCAGCAGTTTAGCGGCGAATGAGCAGTTCTTC.

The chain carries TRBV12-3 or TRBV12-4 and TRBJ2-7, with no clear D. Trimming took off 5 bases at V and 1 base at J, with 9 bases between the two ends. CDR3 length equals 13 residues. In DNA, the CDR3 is TGTGCCAGCAGTCTTTCAGGATCCTACGAGCAGTACTTC. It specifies CASSLSGSYEQYF.

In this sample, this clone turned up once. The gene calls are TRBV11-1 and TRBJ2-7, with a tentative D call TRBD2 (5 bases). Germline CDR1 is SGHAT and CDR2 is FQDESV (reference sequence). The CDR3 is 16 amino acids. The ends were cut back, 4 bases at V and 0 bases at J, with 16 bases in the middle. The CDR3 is CASSSGIWASSYEQYF. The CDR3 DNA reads TGTGCCAGCAGCTCCGGGATATGGGCTAGCTCCTACGAGCAGTACTTC. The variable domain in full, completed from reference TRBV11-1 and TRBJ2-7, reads EAEVAQSPRYKITEKSQAVAFWCDPISGHATLYWYRQILGQGPELLVQFQDESVVDDSQLPKDRFSAERLKGVDSTLKIQPAELGDSAMYLCASSSGIWASSYEQYFGPGTRLTVT.

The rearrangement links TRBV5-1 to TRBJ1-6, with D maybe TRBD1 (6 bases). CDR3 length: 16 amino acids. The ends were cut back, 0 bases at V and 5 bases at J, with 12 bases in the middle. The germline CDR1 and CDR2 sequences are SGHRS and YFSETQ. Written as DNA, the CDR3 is TGCGCCAGCAGCTTGGAGGGGGTCGGCAATAATTCACCCCTCCACTTT. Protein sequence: CASSLEGVGNNSPLHF. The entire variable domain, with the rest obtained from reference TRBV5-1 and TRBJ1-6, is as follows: KAGVTQTPRYLIKTRGQQVTLSCSPISGHRSVSWYQQTPGQGLQFLFEYFSETQRNKGNFPGRFSGRQFSNSRSEMNVSTLELGDSALYLCASSLEGVGNNSPLHFGNGTRLTVT.

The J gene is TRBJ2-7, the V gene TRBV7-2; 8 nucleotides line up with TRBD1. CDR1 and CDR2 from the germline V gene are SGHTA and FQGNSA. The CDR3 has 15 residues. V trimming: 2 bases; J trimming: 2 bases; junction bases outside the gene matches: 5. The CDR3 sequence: CASSLPGQVTYEQYF. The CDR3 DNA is TGTGCCAGCAGCTTACCGGGACAGGTAACCTACGAGCAGTACTTC.

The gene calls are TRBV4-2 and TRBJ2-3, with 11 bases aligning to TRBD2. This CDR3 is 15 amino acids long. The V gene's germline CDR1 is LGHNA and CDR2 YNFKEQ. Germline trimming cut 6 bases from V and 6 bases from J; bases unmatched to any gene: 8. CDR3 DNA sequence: TGTGCCAGCAGGTCAAGTAGCGGGAGGGAGGATACGCAGTATTTT. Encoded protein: CASRSSSGREDTQYF.

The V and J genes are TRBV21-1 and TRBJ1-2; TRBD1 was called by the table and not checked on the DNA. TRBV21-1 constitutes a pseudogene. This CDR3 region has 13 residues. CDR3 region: CASRDRDVYGYTF. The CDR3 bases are TGTGCCAGCAGAGACAGGGACGTCTATGGCTACACCTTC.

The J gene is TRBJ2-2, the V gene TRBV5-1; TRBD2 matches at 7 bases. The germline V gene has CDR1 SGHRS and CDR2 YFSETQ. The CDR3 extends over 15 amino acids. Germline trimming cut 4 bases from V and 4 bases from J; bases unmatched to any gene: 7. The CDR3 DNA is TGCGCCAGCAGCCGGGAGAGACTAGCCACCGGGGAGCTGTTTTTT. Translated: CASSRERLATGELFF.

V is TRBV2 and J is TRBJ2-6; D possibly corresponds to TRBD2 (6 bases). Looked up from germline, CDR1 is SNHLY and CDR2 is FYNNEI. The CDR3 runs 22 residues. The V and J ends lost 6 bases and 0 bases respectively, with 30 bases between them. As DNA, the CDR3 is TGTGCCAGCAGGGGGGGACTCCGGGACTCCAAACCCCAAAGCTCTGGGGCCAACGTCCTGACTTTC. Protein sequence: CASRGGLRDSKPQSSGANVLTF.

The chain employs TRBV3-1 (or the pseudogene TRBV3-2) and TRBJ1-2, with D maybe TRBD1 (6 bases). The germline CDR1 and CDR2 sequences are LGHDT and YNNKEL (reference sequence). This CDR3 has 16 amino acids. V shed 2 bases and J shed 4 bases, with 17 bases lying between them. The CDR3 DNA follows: TGTGCCAGCAGCCAACAATACGGACAGTACCCCTATGGCTACACCTTC. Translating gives CASSQQYGQYPYGYTF.

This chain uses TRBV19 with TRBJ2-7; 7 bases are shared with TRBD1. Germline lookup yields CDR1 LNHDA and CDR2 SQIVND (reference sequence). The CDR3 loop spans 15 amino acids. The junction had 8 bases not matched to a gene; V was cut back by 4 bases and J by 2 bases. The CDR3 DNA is TGTGCCAGTAGTAGACGGGACAGCGAAACCTACGAGCAGTACTTC. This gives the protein CASSRRDSETYEQYF. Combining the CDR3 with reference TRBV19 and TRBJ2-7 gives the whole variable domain DGGITQSPKYLFRKEGQNVTLSCEQNLNHDAMYWYRQDPGQGLRLIYYSQIVNDFQKGDIAEGYSVSREKKESFPLTVTSAQKNPTAFYLCASSRRDSETYEQYFGPGTRLTVT.

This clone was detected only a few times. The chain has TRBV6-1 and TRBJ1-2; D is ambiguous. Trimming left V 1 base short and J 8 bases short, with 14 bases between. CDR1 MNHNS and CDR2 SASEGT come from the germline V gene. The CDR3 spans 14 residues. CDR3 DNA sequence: TGTGCCAGCAGTGAAGGGTCGGAGATCCAGGGCTACACCTTC. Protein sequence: CASSEGSEIQGYTF.

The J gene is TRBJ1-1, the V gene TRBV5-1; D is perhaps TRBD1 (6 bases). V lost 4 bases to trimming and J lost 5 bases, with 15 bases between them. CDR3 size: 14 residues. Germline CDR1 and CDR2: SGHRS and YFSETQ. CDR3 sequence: CASSQNREQTEAFF. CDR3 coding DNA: TGCGCCAGCAGCCAAAACAGGGAACAGACTGAAGCTTTCTTT.

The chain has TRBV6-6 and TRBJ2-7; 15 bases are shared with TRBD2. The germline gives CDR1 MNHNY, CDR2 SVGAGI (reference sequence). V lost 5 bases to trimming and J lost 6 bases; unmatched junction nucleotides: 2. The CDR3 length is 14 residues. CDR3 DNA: TGTGCCAGCAGTCGGGGACTAGCGGGAGGCGAGCAGTACTTC. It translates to CASSRGLAGGEQYF.

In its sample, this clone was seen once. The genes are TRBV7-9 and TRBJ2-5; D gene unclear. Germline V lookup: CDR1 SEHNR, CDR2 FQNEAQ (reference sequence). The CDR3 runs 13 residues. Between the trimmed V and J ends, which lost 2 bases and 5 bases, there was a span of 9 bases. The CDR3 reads CASSLSPGETQYF. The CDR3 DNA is TGTGCCAGCAGCTTATCGCCTGGGGAGACCCAGTACTTC. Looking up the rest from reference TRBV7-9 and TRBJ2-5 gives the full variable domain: DTGVSQNPRHKITKRGQNVTFRCDPISEHNRLYWYRQTLGQGPEFLTYFQNEAQLEKSRLLSDRFSAERPKGSFSTLEIQRTEQGDSAMYLCASSLSPGETQYFGPGTRLLVL.

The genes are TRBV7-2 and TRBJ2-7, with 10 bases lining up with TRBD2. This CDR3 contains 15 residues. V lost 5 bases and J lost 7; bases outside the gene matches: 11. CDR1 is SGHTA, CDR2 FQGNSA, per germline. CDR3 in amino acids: CASSRQGAGGVEQYF. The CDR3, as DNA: TGTGCCAGCAGCCGCCAGGGAGCGGGAGGGGTTGAGCAGTACTTC.

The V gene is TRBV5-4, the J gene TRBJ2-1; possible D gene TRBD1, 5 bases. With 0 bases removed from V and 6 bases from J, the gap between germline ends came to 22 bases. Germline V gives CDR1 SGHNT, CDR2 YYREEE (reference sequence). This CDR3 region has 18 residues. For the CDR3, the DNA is TGTGCCAGCAGCTTGGATAATTTTTACCAAGGGGTATTCAATGAGCAGTTCTTC. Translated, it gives CASSLDNFYQGVFNEQFF. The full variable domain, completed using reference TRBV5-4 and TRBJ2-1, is ETGVTQSPTHLIKTRGQQVTLRCSSQSGHNTVSWYQQALGQGPQFIFQYYREEENGRGNFPPRFSGLQFPNYSSELNVNALELDDSALYLCASSLDNFYQGVFNEQFFGPGTRLTVL.

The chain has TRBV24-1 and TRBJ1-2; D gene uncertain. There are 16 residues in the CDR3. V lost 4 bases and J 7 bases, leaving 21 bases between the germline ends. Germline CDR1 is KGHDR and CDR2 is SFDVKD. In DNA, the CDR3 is TGTGCCACCAGTGACCACACCATTACTGGTCGCAGTGGCTACACCTTC. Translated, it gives CATSDHTITGRSGYTF.

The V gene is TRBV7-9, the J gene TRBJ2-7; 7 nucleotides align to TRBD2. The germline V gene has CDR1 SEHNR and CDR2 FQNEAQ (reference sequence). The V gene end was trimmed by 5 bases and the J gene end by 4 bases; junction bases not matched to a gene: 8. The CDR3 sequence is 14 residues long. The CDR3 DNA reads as TGTGCCAGCAGCGGACTAGTTTCTCAATACGAGCAGTACTTC. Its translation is CASSGLVSQYEQYF.

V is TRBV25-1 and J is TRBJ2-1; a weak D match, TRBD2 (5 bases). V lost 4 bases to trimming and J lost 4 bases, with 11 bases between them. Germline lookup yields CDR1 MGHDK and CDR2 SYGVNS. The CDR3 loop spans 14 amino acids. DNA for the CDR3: TGTGCCAGCAGTGGGCTAGCTAATTACAATGAGCAGTTCTTC. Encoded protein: CASSGLANYNEQFF.

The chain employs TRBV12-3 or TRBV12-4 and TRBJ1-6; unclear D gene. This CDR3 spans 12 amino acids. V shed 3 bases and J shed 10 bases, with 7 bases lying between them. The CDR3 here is CASSFTNSPLHF. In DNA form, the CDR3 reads TGTGCCAGCAGTTTCACAAACTCACCCCTCCACTTT.

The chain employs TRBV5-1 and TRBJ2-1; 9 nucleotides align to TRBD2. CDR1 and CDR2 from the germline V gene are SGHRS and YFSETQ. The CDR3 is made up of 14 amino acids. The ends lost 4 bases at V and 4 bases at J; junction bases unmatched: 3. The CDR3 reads CASSSGRPYNEQFF. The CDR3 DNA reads TGCGCCAGCAGCAGCGGGAGGCCTTACAATGAGCAGTTCTTC.

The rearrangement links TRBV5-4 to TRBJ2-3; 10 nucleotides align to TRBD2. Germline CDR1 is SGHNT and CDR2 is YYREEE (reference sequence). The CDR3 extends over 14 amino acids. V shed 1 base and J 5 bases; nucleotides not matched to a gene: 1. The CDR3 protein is CASSLKREGDTQYF. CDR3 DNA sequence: TGTGCCAGCAGCTTGAAGCGGGAGGGAGATACGCAGTATTTT. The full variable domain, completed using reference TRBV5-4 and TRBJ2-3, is ETGVTQSPTHLIKTRGQQVTLRCSSQSGHNTVSWYQQALGQGPQFIFQYYREEENGRGNFPPRFSGLQFPNYSSELNVNALELDDSALYLCASSLKREGDTQYFGPGTRLTVL.

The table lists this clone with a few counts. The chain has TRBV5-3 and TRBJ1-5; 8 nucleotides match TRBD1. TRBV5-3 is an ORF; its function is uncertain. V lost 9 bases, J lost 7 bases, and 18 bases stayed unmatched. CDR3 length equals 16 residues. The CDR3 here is CANTKRDRGLGQPQHF. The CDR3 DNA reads TGTGCCAACACAAAAAGAGACAGGGGCTTAGGGCAGCCCCAGCATTTT.

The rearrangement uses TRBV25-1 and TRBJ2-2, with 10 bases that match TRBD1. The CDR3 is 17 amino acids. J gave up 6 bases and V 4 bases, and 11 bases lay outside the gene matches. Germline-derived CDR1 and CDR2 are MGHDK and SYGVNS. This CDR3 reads CASSGARQGAWAGELFF. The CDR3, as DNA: TGTGCCAGCAGTGGAGCGCGACAGGGGGCCTGGGCCGGGGAGCTGTTTTTT.

This CDR3 is CASSTRQGISAFF. The CDR3, as DNA: TGTGCCAGCAGTACCAGACAGGGAATTTCAGCTTTCTTT. This sequence joins TRBV27 and TRBJ1-1, with 7 bases identical to TRBD1. J was trimmed by 10 bases and V by 5 bases; bases with no gene match: 10. The V gene's germline CDR1 is MNHEY and CDR2 SMNVEV (reference sequence). The CDR3 sequence is 13 residues long.

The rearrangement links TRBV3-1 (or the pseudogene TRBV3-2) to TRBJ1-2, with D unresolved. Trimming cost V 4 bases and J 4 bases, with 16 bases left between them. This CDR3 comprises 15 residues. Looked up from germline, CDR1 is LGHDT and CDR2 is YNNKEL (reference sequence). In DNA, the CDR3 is TGTGCCAGCAGCCTCATACCGGGAGTTGGCTATGGCTACACCTTC. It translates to CASSLIPGVGYGYTF.

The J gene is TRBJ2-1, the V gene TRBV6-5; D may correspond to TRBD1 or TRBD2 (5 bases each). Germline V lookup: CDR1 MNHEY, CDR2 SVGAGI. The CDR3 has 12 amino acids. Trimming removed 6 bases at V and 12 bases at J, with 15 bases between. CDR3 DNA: TGTGCCAGCAGAGGGACCGCCTACGGGCAGTTCTTC. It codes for CASRGTAYGQFF.

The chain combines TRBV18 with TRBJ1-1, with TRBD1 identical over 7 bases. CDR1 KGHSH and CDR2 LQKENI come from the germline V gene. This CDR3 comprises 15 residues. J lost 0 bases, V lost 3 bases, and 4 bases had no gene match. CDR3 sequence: CASSPLRGVNTEAFF. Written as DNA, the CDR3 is TGTGCCAGCTCACCCCTCAGGGGGGTGAACACTGAAGCTTTCTTT.

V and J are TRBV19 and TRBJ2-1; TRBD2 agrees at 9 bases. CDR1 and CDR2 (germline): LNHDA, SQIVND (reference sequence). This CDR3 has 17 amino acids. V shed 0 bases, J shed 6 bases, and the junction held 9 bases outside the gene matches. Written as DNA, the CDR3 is TGTGCCAGTAGTATAGATCTGGGGGCGGGAGGGTCCAATGAGCAGTTCTTC. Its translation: CASSIDLGAGGSNEQFF.